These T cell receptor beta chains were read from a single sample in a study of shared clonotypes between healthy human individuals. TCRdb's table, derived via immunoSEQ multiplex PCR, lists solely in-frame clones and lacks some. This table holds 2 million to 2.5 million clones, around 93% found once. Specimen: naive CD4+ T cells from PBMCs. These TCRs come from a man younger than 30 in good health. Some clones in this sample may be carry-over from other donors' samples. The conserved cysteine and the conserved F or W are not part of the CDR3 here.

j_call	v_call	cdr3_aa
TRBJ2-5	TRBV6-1	ASSVSRGALQETQY
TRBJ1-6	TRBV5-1	ASSPGTQGSPLH
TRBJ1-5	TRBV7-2	ASSYSNQPQH
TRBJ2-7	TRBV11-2	ASSATSGSSYEQY
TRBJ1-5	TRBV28	ASSLGGEVQPQH
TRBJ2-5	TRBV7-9	ASSKDRVGETQY
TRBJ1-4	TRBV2	ASSAGGAANEKLF
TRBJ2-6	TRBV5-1	ASSYGAGANVLT
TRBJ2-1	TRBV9	ASSVGAGAGYNEQF
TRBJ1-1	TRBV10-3	AISDTPNTEAF
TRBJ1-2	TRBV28	ASSLEGPNYGYT
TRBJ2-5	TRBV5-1	ASSLEGPGETQY
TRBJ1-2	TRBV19	ASGTGLIYGYT
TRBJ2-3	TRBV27	ASSPLEGYTDTQY
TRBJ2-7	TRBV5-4	ASSLAGTFKQY
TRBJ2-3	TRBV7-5	VRKTPLANTQY
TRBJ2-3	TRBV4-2	ASSHAAGGTKTDTQY
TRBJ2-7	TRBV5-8	ASSDIRRAPSYEQY
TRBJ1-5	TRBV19	ASRGVWGNQPQH
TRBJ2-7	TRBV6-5	ASSYRETYEQY
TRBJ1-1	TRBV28	ASNGREDTEAF
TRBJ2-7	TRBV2	ASSGQGVPYEQY
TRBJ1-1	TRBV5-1	ASSLGGGRANTEAF
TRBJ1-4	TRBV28	ASSPPRQSNEKLF
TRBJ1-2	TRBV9	ASSVGYGYT
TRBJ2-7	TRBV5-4	ASSLYYEQY
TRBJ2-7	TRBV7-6	ASSLRGADEQY
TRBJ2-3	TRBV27	ASRPPSGRTDTQY
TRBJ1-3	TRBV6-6	ASTEPYTSQGNTIY
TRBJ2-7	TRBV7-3	ASTRGSPFYEQY